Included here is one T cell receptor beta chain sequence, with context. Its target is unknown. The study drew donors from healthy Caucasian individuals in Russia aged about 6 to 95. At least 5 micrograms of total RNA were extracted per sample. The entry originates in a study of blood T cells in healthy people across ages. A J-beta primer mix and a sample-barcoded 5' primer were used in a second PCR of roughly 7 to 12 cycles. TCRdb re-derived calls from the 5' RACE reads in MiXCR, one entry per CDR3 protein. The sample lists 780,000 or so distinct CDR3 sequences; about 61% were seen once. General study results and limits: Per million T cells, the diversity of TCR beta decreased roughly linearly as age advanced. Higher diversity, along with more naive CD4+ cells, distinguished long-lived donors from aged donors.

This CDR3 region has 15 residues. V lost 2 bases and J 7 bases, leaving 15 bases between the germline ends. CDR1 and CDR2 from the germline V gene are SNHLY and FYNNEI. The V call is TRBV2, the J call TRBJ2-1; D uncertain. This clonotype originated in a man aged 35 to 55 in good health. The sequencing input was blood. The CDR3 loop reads CASSETGEVKNEQFF. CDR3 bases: TGTGCCAGCAGTGAAACTGGGGAAGTAAAAAATGAGCAGTTCTTC.